This TCR beta chain was identified in a study of T-cell reconstitution after alpha-beta-depleted transplantation in children. The study's findings and limits: At one year after transplant, newly produced T cells mostly accounted for T-cell counts and diversity. Reportedly, only several hundred clones from non-depleted graft cells drove alpha-beta T-cell counts at about two months.

V lost 1 base and J lost 4; bases outside the gene matches: 6. CDR3 length: 15 residues. Germline assignment: CDR1 MNHEY and CDR2 SVGAGI. This clonotype was seen a handful of times. Its matching antigen is unknown. TCRbeta library preparation incorporated unique molecular identifiers. TCRdb re-called the PCR reads through MiXCR, storing one row per CDR3 protein. This sample has about 600,000 distinct CDR3 sequences, with under 30% found just once. The specimen was PBMCs, mostly from graft donor cells, collected 360 days after TCRalphabeta/CD19-depleted stem cell transplant. The sequence derives from a boy under three years old who had a stem cell transplant for acute myeloid leukemia, so the T cells may come from the graft donor. V is TRBV6-5 and J is TRBJ2-7; 8 bases agree with TRBD1. As DNA, the CDR3 is TGTGCCAGCAGTTACTGGCAGGGGGCCGAATACGAGCAGTACTTC. Translated: CASSYWQGAEYEQYF.